These 20 T cell receptor beta chains share one sample of origin, sequenced in a study of identical twins. TCRdb analysed the 5' RACE reads with MiXCR anew, one entry per CDR3 protein. The sample contains about 490,000 distinct CDR3 sequences, around 15% of which appear only once. These data also featured in a second study, about yellow fever vaccine responses in identical twins.

Sequences were obtained from CD4+ T cells sorted from blood. Receptors originate from a woman aged 18-35 years in good health.

This clonotype showed up many times. V is TRBV12-3 or TRBV12-4 and J is TRBJ2-2, with TRBD2 matching over 8 bases. The CDR3 spans 15 residues. V lost 2 bases and J lost 3; bases outside the gene matches: 2. CDR3: CASSLLGGDTGELFF. The CDR3 bases are TGTGCCAGCAGTTTACTCGGGGGGGACACCGGGGAGCTGTTTTTT.

The rearrangement links TRBV7-2 to TRBJ2-5; D unclear. Germline V CDR1 and CDR2: SGHTA, FQGNSA. The CDR3 has 16 residues. V gave up 1 base and J gave up 2 bases, with 14 bases separating them. The CDR3 is CASSLVSATMQETQYF. The DNA of the CDR3 is TGTGCCAGCAGCTTAGTGTCGGCTACCATGCAAGAGACCCAGTACTTC.

There are a few counts of this clonotype. The chain couples TRBV5-6 to TRBJ1-2; 7 positions match TRBD1. Germline CDR1 reads SGHDT; CDR2 reads YYEEEE. CDR3 size: 15 residues. With 2 bases clipped from V and 2 bases from J, the junction kept 6 bases outside the gene matches. The CDR3: CASSFRGSGNYGYTF. The CDR3 bases are TGTGCCAGCAGCTTCAGGGGGAGTGGGAACTATGGCTACACCTTC. The full variable domain, in which reference TRBV5-6 and TRBJ1-2 provide the parts outside the CDR3, is DAGVTQSPTHLIKTRGQQVTLRCSPKSGHDTVSWYQQALGQGPQFIFQYYEEEERQRGNFPDRFSGHQFPNYSSELNVNALLLGDSALYLCASSFRGSGNYGYTFGSGTRLTVV.

This clonotype was seen more than once but under ten times. This chain uses TRBV11-1 with TRBJ2-1, with 11 nucleotides matching TRBD2. The CDR3 covers 18 residues. With V trimmed by 1 base and J by 5 bases, 10 bases remained unmatched. In germline, CDR1 is SGHAT, CDR2 FQDESV (reference sequence). The CDR3 coding sequence is TGTGCCAGCAGCTTAGTGAGCCTAGCGGGAGGCCGGCACAATGAGCAGTTCTTC. This codes for CASSLVSLAGGRHNEQFF. Full variable domain (outside the CDR3, taken from reference TRBV11-1 and TRBJ2-1): EAEVAQSPRYKITEKSQAVAFWCDPISGHATLYWYRQILGQGPELLVQFQDESVVDDSQLPKDRFSAERLKGVDSTLKIQPAELGDSAMYLCASSLVSLAGGRHNEQFFGPGTRLTVL.

The chain couples TRBV7-2 to TRBJ2-7; 9 nucleotides agree with TRBD1. This CDR3 contains 14 residues. Germline assignment: CDR1 SGHTA and CDR2 FQGNSA. V lost 7 bases, J lost 4 bases, and 8 bases stayed unmatched. CDR3 coding DNA: TGTGCCAGCACCCAGACAGGGGGGGCATACGAGCAGTACTTC. As protein: CASTQTGGAYEQYF.

CDR3 protein: CSVMDRAGYGYTF. CDR3 coding DNA: TGCAGTGTGATGGACAGGGCGGGCTACGGCTACACCTTC. The chain links TRBV20-1 to TRBJ1-2, with TRBD1 matching over 8 bases. J was trimmed by 8 bases and V by 7 bases; bases with no gene match: 12. CDR3 length: 13 amino acids. Looked up from germline, CDR1 is DFQATT and CDR2 is SNEGSKA (reference sequence).

This clonotype was detected a few times. The chain recombines TRBV20-1 with TRBJ2-7, with D possibly TRBD1 on 6 matching bases. Germline loops: CDR1 DFQATT, CDR2 SNEGSKA (reference sequence). The CDR3 totals 14 residues. Trimming stripped 0 bases from V and 4 bases from J, with 13 bases between. CDR3 loop: CSARDSGHPYEQYV. The CDR3 nucleotides are TGCAGTGCTAGAGATTCGGGACACCCGTACGAGCAGTACGTC.

In this sample, this clonotype turned up many times. The CDR3 is CASSQQAIYEQYV. The CDR3 nucleotides are TGTGCCAGCAGCCAACAGGCGATTTACGAGCAGTACGTC. The rearrangement links TRBV7-8 to TRBJ2-7; tentatively, D is TRBD1 (5 bases). Trimming removed 5 bases at V and 4 bases at J, with 12 bases between. CDR3 length equals 13 residues. Germline-derived CDR1 and CDR2 are SGHVS and FQNEAQ.

This clonotype was detected only a few times. This rearrangement joins TRBV4-1 to TRBJ1-2, with D perhaps TRBD1 (5 bases). CDR1 is MGHRA and CDR2 is YSYEKL in the germline V gene. V dropped 0 bases and J dropped 8 bases, with 13 bases sitting between them. The CDR3 runs 14 residues. The CDR3 here is CASSQDGGLGGYTF. CDR3 DNA sequence: TGCGCCAGCAGCCAAGATGGGGGTTTAGGGGGCTACACCTTC.

The genes are TRBV29-1 and TRBJ2-7, with 8 bases fitting TRBD1. The CDR3 covers 13 residues. After removal of 6 bases from V and 3 bases from J, the junction contained 7 bases not matched to a gene. CDR1 is SQVTM and CDR2 is ANQGSEA in the germline V gene. In DNA form, the CDR3 reads TGCAGCGTAGAAACAGGGGGGAGCTACGAGCAGTACTTC. Encoded protein: CSVETGGSYEQYF.

V usage is TRBV20-1 and J usage is TRBJ2-5; D is perhaps TRBD1 or TRBD2 (5 bases each). Per germline, CDR1 DFQATT and CDR2 SNEGSKA (reference sequence). There are 16 residues in the CDR3. Trimming cost V 5 bases and J 4 bases, with 23 bases left between them. The CDR3 region has the DNA TGCAGTGCTTACGCGGTTAGAGGGGAACGTGGAGAGACCCAGTACTTC. This translates into CSAYAVRGERGETQYF.

The chain joins TRBV5-5 to TRBJ2-3, with 7 bases that match TRBD2. V lost 2 bases and J lost 1; bases outside the gene matches: 7. The germline V gene encodes CDR1 SGHKS and CDR2 YYEKEE (reference sequence). The CDR3 covers 16 residues. The DNA of the CDR3 is TGTGCCAGCAGCTTTCCGTCCACTAGCGGCACAGATACGCAGTATTTT. This sequence encodes CASSFPSTSGTDTQYF.

Only a few counts were recorded for this clonotype. An end of the junction does not agree with germline; a read error may underlie this. The V gene is TRBV12-3 or TRBV12-4, the J gene TRBJ2-1; no firm D call. The CDR3 is made up of 18 amino acids. The CDR3 here is CACSLGTRTSASYNEQFF. The DNA for the CDR3 is TGTGCCTGCAGTTTAGGAACTCGGACGAGTGCCTCCTACAATGAGCAGTTCTTC.

The rearrangement joins TRBV19 to TRBJ1-1; 7 bases are a match to TRBD1. From germline, CDR1 is LNHDA and CDR2 SQIVND (reference sequence). The CDR3 contains 13 residues. V shed 10 bases, J shed 5 bases, and the junction held 10 bases outside the gene matches. The CDR3 region is CATRQGTVTEAFF. The CDR3 DNA follows: TGTGCCACTAGACAGGGTACTGTAACTGAAGCTTTCTTT.

This clonotype was counted a few times. The chain combines TRBV7-6 with TRBJ2-3; no firm D call. This CDR3 is built from 15 residues. Trimming removed 5 bases from V and 0 bases from J, with 12 bases in between. Germline V gives CDR1 SGHVS, CDR2 FNYEAQ. The CDR3 coding sequence is TGTGCCAGCAGCCAAACGGATACTAGCACAGATACGCAGTATTTT. Its translation is CASSQTDTSTDTQYF.

The rearrangement uses TRBV10-2 and TRBJ1-6, with D possibly matching TRBD1 (5 bases). V dropped 6 bases and J dropped 0 bases, with 9 bases sitting between them. CDR1 is WSHSY and CDR2 is SAAADI in the germline V gene. The CDR3 totals 15 residues. CDR3: CASRYRSSYNSPLHF. CDR3 sequence (DNA): TGCGCCAGCAGATACAGGAGCTCCTATAATTCACCCCTCCACTTT.

The chain couples TRBV18 to TRBJ2-1; possible D gene TRBD1, 5 bases. The CDR3 contains 15 residues. Trimming removed 3 bases at V and 9 bases at J, with 18 bases between. Looked up from germline, CDR1 is KGHSH and CDR2 is LQKENI. In DNA, the CDR3 is TGTGCCAGCTCACCCCAGGGTCAGGGTTTGGGTGAGCAGTTCTTC. Translated: CASSPQGQGLGEQFF. Combining the CDR3 with reference TRBV18 and TRBJ2-1 gives the whole variable domain NAGVMQNPRHLVRRRGQEARLRCSPMKGHSHVYWYRQLPEEGLKFMVYLQKENIIDESGMPKERFSAEFPKEGPSILRIQQVVRGDSAAYFCASSPQGQGLGEQFFGPGTRLTVL.

This clonotype came up a few times. The chain is built from TRBV18 and TRBJ2-1, with TRBD2 matching over 14 bases. The V gene end was trimmed by 2 bases and the J gene end by 0 bases; junction bases not matched to a gene: 6. Germline CDR1 KGHSH, CDR2 LQKENI. This CDR3 comprises 19 residues. CDR3 loop: CASSPNKGTSGGSYNEQFF. The CDR3 coding sequence is TGTGCCAGCTCACCAAACAAAGGGACTAGCGGGGGCTCCTACAATGAGCAGTTCTTC.

This clonotype has only a few counts. The chain uses TRBV5-1 and TRBJ2-1, with 8 bases fitting TRBD2. Germline V gene data show CDR1 as SGHRS and CDR2 as YFSETQ. There are 13 residues in the CDR3. V was pared by 7 bases and J by 9 bases, with 9 bases of the junction left unmatched. CDR3 DNA: TGCGCCAGCGCAAGCCTTCGGGGGGGTGAGCAGTTCTTC. It is translated as CASASLRGGEQFF.

This clonotype was counted a single time. The chain combines TRBV3-1 with TRBJ1-6, with D uncertain. CDR1 is LGHDT and CDR2 is YNNKEL in the germline V gene (reference sequence). Trimming pared 0 bases from V and 10 bases from J, leaving 10 bases between. The CDR3 has 14 amino acids. In DNA, the CDR3 is TGTGCCAGCAGCCAAGACGGGAGGAGATCACCCCTCCACTTT. Its translation: CASSQDGRRSPLHF.